A selection of T cell receptor beta chains follows, all from one sample in a study of blood T cell repertoires in COVID-19. Some clones are missing from TCRdb's copy, which holds only in-frame ones; the method was immunoSEQ multiplex PCR. The repertoire holds 200,000 to 250,000 clones, with about 85% as singletons. The specimen was PBMCs or T cells enriched from blood (not recorded which). These receptors all stem from a man aged 25 to 40 who had recovered from COVID-19. Each CDR3 is given with its conserved first and last residue. D genes are given only for firm matches. Some rows have no size entry. The others give once, few or many, or a class for an expanded clone.

v_call	j_call	clone_size	d_call	cdr3_nt	cdr3_aa
TRBV4-2	TRBJ2-5	NA	NA	TGTGCCAGCAGCCGAGAACCGGGACAAGAAGAGACCCAGTACTTC	CASSREPGQEETQYF
TRBV7-2	TRBJ1-3	NA	NA	TGTGCCAGCAGCTTAGTTTTCGGTAGCTCTGGAAACACCATATATTTT	CASSLVFGSSGNTIYF
TRBV28	TRBJ1-5	NA	NA	TGTGCCAGCAGTTTGGAGGATCAGCCCCAGCATTTT	CASSLEDQPQHF
TRBV18	TRBJ2-7	NA	NA	TGTGCCAGCTCACCACCGGCCGGGACCTACGAGCAGTACTTC	CASSPPAGTYEQYF
TRBV3-1/TRBV3-2	TRBJ1-1	few	TRBD1	TGTGCCAGCAGCATCGACCTGGGACAGGGTTTTACTGCCCGTGAAGCTTTCTTT	CASSIDLGQGFTAREAFF
TRBV7-6	TRBJ1-1	NA	NA	TGTGCCAGCAGCCCCACGGGGAACACTGAAGCTTTCTTT	CASSPTGNTEAFF
TRBV19	TRBJ1-2	few	TRBD1	TGTGCCAGTCATGGGGACAGGGCCTTGAACTATGGCTACACCTTC	CASHGDRALNYGYTF
TRBV19	TRBJ1-3	few	NA	TGTGCCAGTAGTCCGCTCCGGGACATCTCTGGAAACACCATATATTTT	CASSPLRDISGNTIYF
TRBV5-6	TRBJ2-3	NA	TRBD1	TGTGCCAGCAGCTTGGGCGACAGGGCAACAGATACGCAGTATTTT	CASSLGDRATDTQYF
TRBV18	TRBJ2-7	NA	NA	TGTGCCAGCTCACGCGGGCCCTACTACGAGCAGTACTTC	CASSRGPYYEQYF
TRBV28	TRBJ1-1	NA	TRBD1	TGTGCCAGCAGGAGGGACAGGGACACTGAAGCTTTCTTT	CASRRDRDTEAFF
TRBV4-1	TRBJ2-1	NA	NA	TGCGCCAGCAGCCAAGATAGCGTCAGGTACAATGAGCAGTTCTTC	CASSQDSVRYNEQFF
TRBV3-1/TRBV3-2	TRBJ2-5	NA	NA	TGTGCCAGCAGCCAAGAGACCGGGGTGGGTAAGACCCAGTACTTC	CASSQETGVGKTQYF
TRBV7-2	TRBJ1-2	few	NA	TGTGCCAGCAGCTCTCCTCAGGATGGCTACACCTTC	CASSSPQDGYTF
TRBV5-1	TRBJ1-1	NA	TRBD1	TGCGCCAGCAGCTTGGTAGGGGGCCGGACTGAAGCTTTCTTT	CASSLVGGRTEAFF
TRBV10-3	TRBJ1-1	NA	NA	TGTGCCATCAGTGATCCGCTGAACATTGAAGCTTTCTTT	CAISDPLNIEAFF
TRBV10-3	TRBJ2-7	NA	NA	TGTGCCATCAGAGGGGGAAACGAGCAGTACTTC	CAIRGGNEQYF
TRBV5-1	TRBJ1-1	NA	NA	TGCGCCAGCAGCTTGGATGCAGGGGTTATCACTGAAGCTTTCTTT	CASSLDAGVITEAFF
TRBV5-8	TRBJ2-7	NA	TRBD1	TGTGCCAGCTTCAGACAGGGGAGCTCCTACGAGCAGTACTTC	CASFRQGSSYEQYF
TRBV18	TRBJ2-7	NA	NA	TGTGCCAGCTCACTCTCAGACAGAGACGAGCAGTACTTC	CASSLSDRDEQYF
TRBV27	TRBJ1-2	many	NA	TGTGCCAGCAGCGGGAGGGGGGGATCTGGCTACACCTTC	CASSGRGGSGYTF
TRBV11-2	TRBJ2-7	few	NA	TGTGCCAGCAGCTTAGACAGGGGGGCCGACGAGCAGTACTTC	CASSLDRGADEQYF
TRBV4-2	TRBJ2-1	NA	TRBD2	TGTGCCAGCAGCCAAGAAACTCTAGCGGGAAACTTTTACAATGAGCAGTTCTTC	CASSQETLAGNFYNEQFF
TRBV6-2/TRBV6-3	TRBJ2-3	NA	NA	TGTGCCAGCAGTTACGACATATCTAGCACAGATACGCAGTATTTT	CASSYDISSTDTQYF
TRBV4-1	TRBJ1-1	NA	NA	TGCGCCAGCAGCCAGGACGGGAGGACAGCTTTCTTT	CASSQDGRTAFF
TRBV27	TRBJ1-2	NA	TRBD1	TGTGCCAGTAAACAGGGGGAGTTATATGGCTACACCTTC	CASKQGELYGYTF
TRBV24-1	TRBJ2-1	NA	TRBD2	TGTGCCACCAGTGACCCTAGGACTAGCTCTTTCGAGCAGTTCTTC	CATSDPRTSSFEQFF
TRBV11-2	TRBJ1-1	NA	NA	TGTGCCAGCAGCTTAGGTGCAGGAGGGACGAACACTGAAGCTTTCTTT	CASSLGAGGTNTEAFF
TRBV25-1	TRBJ1-4	few	TRBD1	TGTGCCAGCAGGAGAACAGGGGCTGGAGAAAAACTGTTTTTT	CASRRTGAGEKLFF
TRBV5-1	TRBJ2-7	NA	NA	TGCGCCAGCAGCCCCGCTTGGGGAGCCTCCTCCTACGAGCAGTACTTC	CASSPAWGASSYEQYF
TRBV11-2	TRBJ2-1	NA	TRBD2	TGTGCCAGCAGCTTAGTAGCGGGGGGGACCTACAATGAGCAGTTCTTC	CASSLVAGGTYNEQFF
TRBV10-3	TRBJ1-1	NA	NA	TGTGCCATCAGGGGCAGTTGGTCCAACACTGAAGCTTTCTTT	CAIRGSWSNTEAFF
TRBV5-1	TRBJ2-2	NA	TRBD2	TGCGCCAGCAGCTTGGCGGGCGCGGGAGCACCCGGGGAGCTGTTTTTT	CASSLAGAGAPGELFF